The 2 T cell receptor beta chains below were found in one sample sequenced in a study of blood T cell repertoires in COVID-19. The table came from immunoSEQ multiplex PCR; TCRdb's copy has only in-frame clones and leaves some out. Among a few hundred thousand clones, 80% to 90% were seen once, and the ten largest hold approximately 4.2%. Input material: PBMCs or T cells enriched from blood (not recorded which). The origin of the receptors is a middle-aged woman with acute COVID-19.

V is TRBV7-9 and J is TRBJ2-3; TRBD1 might be the D (5 bases). Per the germline V gene, CDR1 is SEHNR and CDR2 is FQNEAQ (reference sequence). This CDR3 contains 15 residues. Trimming left V 3 bases short and J 3 bases short, with 13 bases between. CDR3 sequence (DNA): TGTGCCAGCAGCTTGAATTTAGGGGCAACAGATACGCAGTATTTT. Its protein product is CASSLNLGATDTQYF.

This chain connects TRBV9 to TRBJ2-3; D gene uncertain. There are 14 residues in the CDR3. CDR1 and CDR2 from the germline V gene are SGDLS and YYNGEE. Deletions cut 3 bases from V and 0 bases from J, with 8 bases between. Here the CDR3 DNA reads TGTGCCAGCAGCGACAGATTTAGCACAGATACGCAGTATTTT. Encoded protein: CASSDRFSTDTQYF.